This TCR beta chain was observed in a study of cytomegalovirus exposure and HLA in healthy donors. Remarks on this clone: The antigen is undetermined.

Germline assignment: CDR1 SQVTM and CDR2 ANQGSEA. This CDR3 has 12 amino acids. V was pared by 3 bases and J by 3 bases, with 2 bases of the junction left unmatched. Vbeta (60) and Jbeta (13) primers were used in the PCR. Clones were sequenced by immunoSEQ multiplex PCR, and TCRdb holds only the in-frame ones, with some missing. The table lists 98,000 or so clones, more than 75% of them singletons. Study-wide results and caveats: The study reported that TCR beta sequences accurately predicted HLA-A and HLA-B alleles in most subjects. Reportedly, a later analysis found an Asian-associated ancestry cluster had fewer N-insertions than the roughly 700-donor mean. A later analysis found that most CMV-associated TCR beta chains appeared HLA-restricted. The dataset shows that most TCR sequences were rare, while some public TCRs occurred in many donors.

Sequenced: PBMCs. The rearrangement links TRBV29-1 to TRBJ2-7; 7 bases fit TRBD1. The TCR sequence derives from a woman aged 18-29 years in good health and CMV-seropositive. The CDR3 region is CSVETGSYEQYF. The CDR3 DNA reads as TGCAGCGTTGAGACAGGGAGCTACGAGCAGTACTTC.